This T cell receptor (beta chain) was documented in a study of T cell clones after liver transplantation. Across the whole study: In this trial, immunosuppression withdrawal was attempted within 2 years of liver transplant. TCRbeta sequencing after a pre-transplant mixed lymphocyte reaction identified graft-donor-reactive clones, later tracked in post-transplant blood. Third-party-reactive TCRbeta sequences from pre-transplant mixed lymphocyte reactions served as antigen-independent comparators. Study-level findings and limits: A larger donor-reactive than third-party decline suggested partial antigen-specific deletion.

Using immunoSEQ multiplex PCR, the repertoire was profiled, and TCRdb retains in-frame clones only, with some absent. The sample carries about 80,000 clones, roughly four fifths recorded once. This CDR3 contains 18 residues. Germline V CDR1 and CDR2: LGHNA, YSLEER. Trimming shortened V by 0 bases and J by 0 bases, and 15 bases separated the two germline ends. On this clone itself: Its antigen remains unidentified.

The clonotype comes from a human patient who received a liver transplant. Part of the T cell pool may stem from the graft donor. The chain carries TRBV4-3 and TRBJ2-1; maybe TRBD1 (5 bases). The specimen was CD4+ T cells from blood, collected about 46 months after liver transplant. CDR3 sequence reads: CASSQDIFTDSSYNEQFF. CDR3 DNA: TGCGCCAGCAGCCAAGATATTTTCACAGACAGCTCCTACAATGAGCAGTTCTTC.